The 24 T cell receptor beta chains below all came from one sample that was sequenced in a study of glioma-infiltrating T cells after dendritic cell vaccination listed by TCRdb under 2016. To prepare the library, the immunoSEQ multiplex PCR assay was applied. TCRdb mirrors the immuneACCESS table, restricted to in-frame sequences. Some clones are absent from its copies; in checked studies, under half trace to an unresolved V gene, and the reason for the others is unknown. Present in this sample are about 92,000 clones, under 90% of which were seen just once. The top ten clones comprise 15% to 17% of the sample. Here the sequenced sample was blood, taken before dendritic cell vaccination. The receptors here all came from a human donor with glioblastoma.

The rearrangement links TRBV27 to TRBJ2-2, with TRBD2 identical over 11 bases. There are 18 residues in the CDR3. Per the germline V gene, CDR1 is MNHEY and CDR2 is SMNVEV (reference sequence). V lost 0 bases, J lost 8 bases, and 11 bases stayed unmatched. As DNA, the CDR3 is TGTGCCAGCAGTTTATCCCCTTTACTAGCGGGAGTTACTGGGGAGCTGTTTTTT. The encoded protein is CASSLSPLLAGVTGELFF.

CDR3 amino acids: CASSLGGTGVPGELFF. The CDR3 DNA sequence: TGTGCCAGCAGCTTAGGAGGGACAGGGGTCCCCGGGGAGCTGTTTTTT. This chain uses TRBV9 with TRBJ2-2, with 10 bases identical to TRBD1. The CDR3 is 16 residues long. Germline V gives CDR1 SGDLS, CDR2 YYNGEE. Trimming removed 4 bases from V and 6 bases from J; junction bases left unmatched: 9.

The CDR3 reads CASSEGGRGEQFF. For the CDR3, the DNA is TGTGCCAGCAGTGAGGGCGGGAGGGGGGAGCAGTTCTTC. This chain connects TRBV6-1 to TRBJ2-1; TRBD2 matches at 9 bases. In germline, CDR1 is MNHNS, CDR2 SASEGT. The CDR3 contains 13 residues. Unmatched junction bases numbered 4, after V lost 3 bases and J lost 10 bases.

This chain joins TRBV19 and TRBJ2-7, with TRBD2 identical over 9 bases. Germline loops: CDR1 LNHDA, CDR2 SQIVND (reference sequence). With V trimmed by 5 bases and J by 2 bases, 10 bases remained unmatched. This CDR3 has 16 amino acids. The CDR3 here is CASSETKREVTYEQYF. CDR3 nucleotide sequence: TGTGCCAGTAGTGAGACAAAGCGGGAGGTAACCTACGAGCAGTACTTC. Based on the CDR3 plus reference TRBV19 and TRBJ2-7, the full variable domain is DGGITQSPKYLFRKEGQNVTLSCEQNLNHDAMYWYRQDPGQGLRLIYYSQIVNDFQKGDIAEGYSVSREKKESFPLTVTSAQKNPTAFYLCASSETKREVTYEQYFGPGTRLTVT.

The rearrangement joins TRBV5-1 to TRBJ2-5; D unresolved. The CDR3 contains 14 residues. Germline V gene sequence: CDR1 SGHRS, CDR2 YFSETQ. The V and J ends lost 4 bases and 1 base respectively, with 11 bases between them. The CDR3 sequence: CASSPEHPQETQYF. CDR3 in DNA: TGCGCCAGCAGCCCCGAGCACCCCCAAGAGACCCAGTACTTC. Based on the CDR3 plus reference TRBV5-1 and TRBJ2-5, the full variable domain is KAGVTQTPRYLIKTRGQQVTLSCSPISGHRSVSWYQQTPGQGLQFLFEYFSETQRNKGNFPGRFSGRQFSNSRSEMNVSTLELGDSALYLCASSPEHPQETQYFGPGTRLLVL.

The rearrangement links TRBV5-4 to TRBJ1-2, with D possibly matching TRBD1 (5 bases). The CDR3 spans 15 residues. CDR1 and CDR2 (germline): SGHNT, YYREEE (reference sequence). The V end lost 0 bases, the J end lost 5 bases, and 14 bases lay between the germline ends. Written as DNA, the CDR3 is TGTGCCAGCAGCTTGGAGCAGGGCCGTGGTTATGGCTACACCTTC. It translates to CASSLEQGRGYGYTF.

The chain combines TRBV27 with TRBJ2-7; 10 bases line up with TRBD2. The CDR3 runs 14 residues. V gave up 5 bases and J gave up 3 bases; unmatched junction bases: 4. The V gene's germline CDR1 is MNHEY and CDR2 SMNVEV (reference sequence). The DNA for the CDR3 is TGTGCCAGCAGTACGGGGACTAGCGTCTACGAGCAGTACTTC. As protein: CASSTGTSVYEQYF.

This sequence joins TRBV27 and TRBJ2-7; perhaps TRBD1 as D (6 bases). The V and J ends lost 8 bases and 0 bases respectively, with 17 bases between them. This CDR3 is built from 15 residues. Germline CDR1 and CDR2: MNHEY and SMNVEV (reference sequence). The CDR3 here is CASRLRHRVSYEQYF. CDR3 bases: TGTGCCAGCCGACTGAGGCACAGGGTCTCCTACGAGCAGTACTTC.

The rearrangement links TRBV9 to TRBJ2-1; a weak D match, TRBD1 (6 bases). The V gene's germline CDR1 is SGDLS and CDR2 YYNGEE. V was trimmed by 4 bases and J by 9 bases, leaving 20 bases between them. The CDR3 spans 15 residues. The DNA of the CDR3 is TGTGCCAGCAGCCGAGGGGGACCCCTGGGTATTGAGCAGTTCTTC. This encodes CASSRGGPLGIEQFF.

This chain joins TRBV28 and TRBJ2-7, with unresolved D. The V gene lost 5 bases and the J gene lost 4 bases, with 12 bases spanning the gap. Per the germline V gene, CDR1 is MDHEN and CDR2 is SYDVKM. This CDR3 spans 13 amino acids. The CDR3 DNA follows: TGTGCCAGCAGTCCCCAGGCCCGGTACGAGCAGTACTTC. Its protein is CASSPQARYEQYF.

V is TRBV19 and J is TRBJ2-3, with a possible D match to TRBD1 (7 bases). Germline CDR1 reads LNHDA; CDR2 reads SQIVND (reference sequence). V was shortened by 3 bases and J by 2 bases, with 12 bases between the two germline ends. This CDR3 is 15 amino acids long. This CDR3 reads CASSIGGQITDTQYF. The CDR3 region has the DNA TGTGCCAGTAGTATCGGGGGACAGATCACAGATACGCAGTATTTT.

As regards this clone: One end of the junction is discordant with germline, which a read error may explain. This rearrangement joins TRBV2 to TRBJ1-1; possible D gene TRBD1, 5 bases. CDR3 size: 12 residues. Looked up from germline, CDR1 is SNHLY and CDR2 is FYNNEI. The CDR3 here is CASSDNYFGGIF. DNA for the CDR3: TGTGCCAGCAGCGACAACTACTTTGGGGGGATCTTT.

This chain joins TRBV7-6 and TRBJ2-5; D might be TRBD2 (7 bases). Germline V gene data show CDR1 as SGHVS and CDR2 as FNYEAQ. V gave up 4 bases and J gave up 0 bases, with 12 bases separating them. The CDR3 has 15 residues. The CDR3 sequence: CASSYGGGNQETQYF. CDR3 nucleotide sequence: TGTGCCAGCAGCTATGGGGGGGGCAACCAAGAGACCCAGTACTTC. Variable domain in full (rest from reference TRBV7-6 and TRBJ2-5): GAGVSQSPRYKVTKRGQDVALRCDPISGHVSLYWYRQALGQGPEFLTYFNYEAQQDKSGLPNDRFSAERPEGSISTLTIQRTEQRDSAMYRCASSYGGGNQETQYFGPGTRLLVL.

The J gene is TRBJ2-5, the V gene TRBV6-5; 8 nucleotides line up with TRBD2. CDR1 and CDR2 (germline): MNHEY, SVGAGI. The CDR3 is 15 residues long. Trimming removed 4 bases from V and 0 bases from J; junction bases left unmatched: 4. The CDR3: CASSLTSGYQETQYF. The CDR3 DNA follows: TGTGCCAGCAGTTTAACTAGCGGTTACCAAGAGACCCAGTACTTC.

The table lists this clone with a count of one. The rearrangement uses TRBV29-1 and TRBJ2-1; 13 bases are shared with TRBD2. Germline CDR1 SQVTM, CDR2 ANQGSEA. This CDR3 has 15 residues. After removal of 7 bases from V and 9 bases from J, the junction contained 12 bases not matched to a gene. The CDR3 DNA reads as TGCAGCGGGGATCGACTAGCGGGAGGCGGGGGTGAGCAGTTCTTC. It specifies CSGDRLAGGGGEQFF.

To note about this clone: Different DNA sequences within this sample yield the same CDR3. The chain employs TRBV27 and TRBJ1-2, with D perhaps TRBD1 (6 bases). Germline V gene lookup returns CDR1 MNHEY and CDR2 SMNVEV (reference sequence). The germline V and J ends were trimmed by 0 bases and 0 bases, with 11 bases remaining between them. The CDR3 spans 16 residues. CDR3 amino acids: CASSLSRWTANYGYTF. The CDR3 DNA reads TGTGCCAGCAGTTTATCGCGATGGACAGCTAACTATGGCTACACCTTC.

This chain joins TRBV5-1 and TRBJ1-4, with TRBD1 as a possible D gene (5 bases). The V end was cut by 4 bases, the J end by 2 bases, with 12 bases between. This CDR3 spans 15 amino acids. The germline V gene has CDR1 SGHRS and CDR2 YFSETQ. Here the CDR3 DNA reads TGCGCCAGCAGCCCGGGGCGGGGTACTAATGAAAAACTGTTTTTT. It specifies CASSPGRGTNEKLFF.

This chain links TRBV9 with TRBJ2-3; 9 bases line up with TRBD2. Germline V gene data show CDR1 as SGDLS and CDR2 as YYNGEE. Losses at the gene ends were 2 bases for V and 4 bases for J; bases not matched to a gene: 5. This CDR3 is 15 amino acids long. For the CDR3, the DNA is TGTGCCAGCAGCGTCGGGACTAGCCTTTCAGATACGCAGTATTTT. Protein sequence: CASSVGTSLSDTQYF. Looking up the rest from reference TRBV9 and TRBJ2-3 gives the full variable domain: DSGVTQTPKHLITATGQRVTLRCSPRSGDLSVYWYQQSLDQGLQFLIQYYNGEERAKGNILERFSAQQFPDLHSELNLSSLELGDSALYFCASSVGTSLSDTQYFGPGTRLTVL.

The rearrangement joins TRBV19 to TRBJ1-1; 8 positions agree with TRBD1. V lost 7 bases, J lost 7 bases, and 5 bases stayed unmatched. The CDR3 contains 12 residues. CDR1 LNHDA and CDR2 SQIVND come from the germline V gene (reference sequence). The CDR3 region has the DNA TGTGCCAGTATCGGGACAGGTAATGAAGCTTTCTTT. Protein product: CASIGTGNEAFF.

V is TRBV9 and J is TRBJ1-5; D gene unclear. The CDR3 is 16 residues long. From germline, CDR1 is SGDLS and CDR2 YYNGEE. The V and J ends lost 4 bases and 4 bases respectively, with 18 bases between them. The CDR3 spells CASSPAPVPRNQPQHF. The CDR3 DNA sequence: TGTGCCAGCAGCCCCGCACCGGTACCACGAAATCAGCCCCAGCATTTT.

This CDR3 is CASASSVGASGNTIYF. CDR3 sequence (DNA): TGTGCCAGCGCGTCCTCCGTGGGGGCTTCTGGAAACACCATATATTTT. The genes are TRBV9 and TRBJ1-3; tentatively, D is TRBD1 (6 bases). V was trimmed by 7 bases and J by 1 base, leaving 18 bases between them. Germline CDR1 reads SGDLS; CDR2 reads YYNGEE. This CDR3 is 16 amino acids long.

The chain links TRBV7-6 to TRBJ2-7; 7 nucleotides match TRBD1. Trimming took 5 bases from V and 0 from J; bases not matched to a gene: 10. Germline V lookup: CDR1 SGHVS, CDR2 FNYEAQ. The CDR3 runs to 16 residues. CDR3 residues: CASSPGTEIDSYEQYF. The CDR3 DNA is TGTGCCAGCAGCCCCGGGACAGAGATCGACTCCTACGAGCAGTACTTC. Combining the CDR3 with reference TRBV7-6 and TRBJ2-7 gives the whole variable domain GAGVSQSPRYKVTKRGQDVALRCDPISGHVSLYWYRQALGQGPEFLTYFNYEAQQDKSGLPNDRFSAERPEGSISTLTIQRTEQRDSAMYRCASSPGTEIDSYEQYFGPGTRLTVT.

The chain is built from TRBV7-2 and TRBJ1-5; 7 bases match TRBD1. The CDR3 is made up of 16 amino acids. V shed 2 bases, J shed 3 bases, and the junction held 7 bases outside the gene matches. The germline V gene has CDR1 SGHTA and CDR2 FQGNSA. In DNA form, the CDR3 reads TGTGCCAGCAGCTTACAGACAGGGACGAACAATCAGCCCCAGCATTTT. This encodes CASSLQTGTNNQPQHF.

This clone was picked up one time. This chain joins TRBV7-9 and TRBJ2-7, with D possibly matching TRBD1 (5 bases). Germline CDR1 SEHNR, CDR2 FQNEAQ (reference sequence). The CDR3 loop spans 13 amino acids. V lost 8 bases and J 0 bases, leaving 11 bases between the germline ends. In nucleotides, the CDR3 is TGTGCCAGCCGACAGTCAACCTCCTACGAGCAGTACTTC. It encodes CASRQSTSYEQYF.